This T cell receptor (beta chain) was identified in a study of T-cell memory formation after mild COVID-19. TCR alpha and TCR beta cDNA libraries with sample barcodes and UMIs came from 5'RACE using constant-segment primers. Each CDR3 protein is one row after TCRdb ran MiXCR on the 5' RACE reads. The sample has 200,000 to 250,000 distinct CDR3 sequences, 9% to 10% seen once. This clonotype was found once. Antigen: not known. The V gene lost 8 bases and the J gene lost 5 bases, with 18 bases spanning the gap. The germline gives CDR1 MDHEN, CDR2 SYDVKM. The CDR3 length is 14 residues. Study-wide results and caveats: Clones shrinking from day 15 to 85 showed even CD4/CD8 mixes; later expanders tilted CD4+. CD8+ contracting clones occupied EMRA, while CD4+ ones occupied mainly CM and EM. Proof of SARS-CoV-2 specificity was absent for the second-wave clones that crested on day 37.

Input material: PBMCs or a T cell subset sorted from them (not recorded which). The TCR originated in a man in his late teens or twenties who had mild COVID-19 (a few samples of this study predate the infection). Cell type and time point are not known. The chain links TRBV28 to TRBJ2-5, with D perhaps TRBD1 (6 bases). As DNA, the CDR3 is TGTGCCAGCTACGAACCGAATCAGGGGGAGACCCAGTACTTC. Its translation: CASYEPNQGETQYF. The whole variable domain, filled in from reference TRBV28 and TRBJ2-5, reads DVKVTQSSRYLVKRTGEKVFLECVQDMDHENMFWYRQDPGLGLRLIYFSYDVKMKEKGDIPEGYSVSREKKERFSLILESASTNQTSMYLCASYEPNQGETQYFGPGTRLLVL.